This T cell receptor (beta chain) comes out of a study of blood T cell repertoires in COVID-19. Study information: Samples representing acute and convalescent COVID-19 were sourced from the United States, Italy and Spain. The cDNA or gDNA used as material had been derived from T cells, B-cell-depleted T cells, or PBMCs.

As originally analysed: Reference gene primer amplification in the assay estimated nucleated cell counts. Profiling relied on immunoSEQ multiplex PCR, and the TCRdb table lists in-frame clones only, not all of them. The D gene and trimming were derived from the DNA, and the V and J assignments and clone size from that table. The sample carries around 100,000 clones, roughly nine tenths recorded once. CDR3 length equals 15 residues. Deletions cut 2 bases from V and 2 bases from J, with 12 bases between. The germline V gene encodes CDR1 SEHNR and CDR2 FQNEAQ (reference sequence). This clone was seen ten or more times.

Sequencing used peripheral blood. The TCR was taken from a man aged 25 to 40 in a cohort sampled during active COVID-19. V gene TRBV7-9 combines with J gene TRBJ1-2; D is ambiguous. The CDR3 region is CASSLTQSANYGYTF. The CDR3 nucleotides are TGTGCCAGCAGCTTAACCCAAAGCGCAAACTATGGCTACACCTTC.